The rows below give T cell receptor beta chains drawn from one sample of a study of CD8 T cell repertoires and influenza. Sequencing used immunoSEQ multiplex PCR; TCRdb keeps in-frame clones, though not all of them. The sample shows more than 150 clones, roughly a quarter of them seen only once. Sequenced input: M1 dextramer-binding CD8+ T cells from cultured PBMCs. The source of these receptors is a person under 30 in good health. Both conserved end residues are part of each CDR3. A D gene is named only where the DNA matches it firmly. For some rows the clone size is stated as once, few or many, or as a class when expanded; others skip it.

>TRBD2|TRBV19|once|TRBJ2-7
CASSRPGTSAFPYEQYF
TGTGCCAGCAGCCGCCCCGGGACTAGCGCCTTTCCCTACGAGCAGTACTTC
>.|TRBV27|.|TRBJ2-3
CASTPGQGGYRDTQYF
TGTGCCAGCACCCCCGGACAGGGAGGGTATAGGGATACGCAGTATTTT
>.|TRBV2|few|TRBJ2-2
CASSEFAAANTGELFF
TGTGCCAGCAGTGAATTTGCGGCCGCGAACACCGGGGAGCTGTTTTTT
>TRBD1|TRBV10-1|.|TRBJ1-1
CASIPGGEAFF
TGCGCCAGCATTCCAGGGGGGGAAGCTTTCTTT
>.|TRBV12-5|once|TRBJ2-5
CASGEANWIIVDETQYF
TGTGCTAGTGGTGAGGCTAACTGGATCATCGTCGACGAGACCCAGTACTTC
>.|TRBV19|large|TRBJ1-6
CASTPRGGPGSPLHF
TGTGCCAGTACCCCCCGGGGGGGGCCGGGATCACCCCTCCACTTT
>.|TRBV19|.|TRBJ2-7
CASSRSAYEQYF
TGTGCCAGTAGTCGGTCGGCCTACGAGCAGTACTTC
>.|TRBV12-5|.|TRBJ2-3
CASGLGGGDTQYF
TGTGCTAGTGGCCTAGGGGGTGGCGATACGCAGTATTTT
>.|TRBV2|large|TRBJ2-1
CASSENWQGHNEQFF
TGTGCCAGCAGTGAGAATTGGCAGGGGCACAATGAGCAGTTCTTC
>.|TRBV19|large|TRBJ1-1
CASTVNGGPLLTEAFF
TGTGCCAGTACGGTGAACGGGGGGCCTTTATTAACTGAAGCTTTCTTT
>TRBD1|TRBV6-4|few|TRBJ1-1
CASSDRDSTEAFF
TGTGCCAGCAGTGACCGGGACAGCACTGAAGCTTTCTTT
>.|TRBV30|once|TRBJ2-5
CAWNRGSGTQETQYF
TGTGCCTGGAACCGGGGGAGCGGAACCCAAGAGACCCAGTACTTC
>.|TRBV9|few|TRBJ2-7
CASSPWGGRNEQYF
TGTGCCAGCAGTCCTTGGGGGGGCAGGAACGAGCAGTACTTC
>.|TRBV19|hyperexpanded|TRBJ2-7
CASSIRAAWEQYF
TGTGCCAGTAGTATACGAGCCGCCTGGGAGCAGTACTTC
>TRBD2|TRBV30|medium-sized|TRBJ2-3
CAWSPPRGGGTDTQYF
TGTGCCTGGAGTCCCCCCCGCGGGGGGGGCACAGATACGCAGTATTTT
>.|TRBV19|large|TRBJ1-5
CASSIVSIEPQHF
TGTGCCAGTAGTATAGTTTCCATAGAGCCCCAGCATTTT
>TRBD2|TRBV19|few|TRBJ2-1
CASSIYGGAYNEQFF
TGTGCCAGTAGTATATACGGGGGGGCCTACAATGAGCAGTTCTTC
>TRBD2|TRBV7-2|hyperexpanded|TRBJ2-7
CASSRPGTSAFPYEQYF
TGTGCCAGCAGCCGCCCCGGGACTAGCGCCTTTCCCTACGAGCAGTACTTC
>TRBD1|TRBV5-4|once|TRBJ2-2
CASSWTGARLWAGELFF
TGTGCCAGCAGCTGGACAGGGGCGCGGTTGTGGGCCGGGGAGCTGTTTTTT
>.|TRBV27|few|TRBJ2-7
CASKLRGSSYEQYF
TGTGCCAGCAAATTACGAGGCTCGTCCTACGAGCAGTACTTC
>TRBD1|TRBV10-3|.|TRBJ1-3
CAISERGQDTIYF
TGTGCCATCAGTGAGCGGGGACAGGACACCATATATTTT
>TRBD2|TRBV28|.|TRBJ2-7
CATRPTSGEHSYEQYF
TGTGCCACCCGACCGACTAGCGGGGAACACTCCTACGAGCAGTACTTC
>TRBD1|TRBV27|large|TRBJ1-1
CASSYPIRTGLNTEAFF
TGTGCCAGCAGCTACCCTATCAGGACAGGGTTGAACACTGAAGCTTTCTTT
>.|TRBV5-5|.|TRBJ2-7
CASSFLELTPYEQYF
TGTGCCAGCAGCTTTTTGGAGCTAACCCCCTACGAGCAGTACTTC
>TRBD1|TRBV19|medium-sized|TRBJ2-1
CASARTGAGNEQFF
TGTGCCAGTGCGCGGACAGGGGCGGGGAATGAGCAGTTCTTC
>.|TRBV19|.|TRBJ1-5
CASSTRSGEPQHF
TGTGCCAGTAGTACTCGTTCCGGTGAGCCCCAGCATTTT
>.|TRBV19|large|TRBJ2-7
CASSIRASDEQYF
TGTGCCAGTAGTATAAGGGCTAGCGACGAGCAGTACTTC